The present entry profiles one TCR beta chain with its context. These data belong to a study of T-cell memory formation after mild COVID-19. Using constant-segment primers, 5'RACE produced TCR alpha and TCR beta cDNA libraries carrying sample barcodes and UMIs. TCRdb re-called the 5' RACE reads through MiXCR, storing one row per CDR3 protein. The sample lists about 150,000 distinct CDR3 sequences, 30% to 35% occurring once. Germline V lookup: CDR1 SGHVS, CDR2 FQNEAQ. The CDR3 contains 14 residues. Trimming took off 2 bases at V and 4 bases at J, with 11 bases between the two ends. The source material was PBMCs or a T cell subset sorted from them (not recorded which). The TCR sequence derives from an adult woman who had mild COVID-19 (a few samples of this study predate the infection). Cell type and time point are not known. J is TRBJ1-2 and V is TRBV7-8; D gene unclear. In DNA, the CDR3 is TGTGCCAGCAGCTTATTCCCTCCCCGCTATGGCTACACCTTC. Residues: CASSLFPPRYGYTF.